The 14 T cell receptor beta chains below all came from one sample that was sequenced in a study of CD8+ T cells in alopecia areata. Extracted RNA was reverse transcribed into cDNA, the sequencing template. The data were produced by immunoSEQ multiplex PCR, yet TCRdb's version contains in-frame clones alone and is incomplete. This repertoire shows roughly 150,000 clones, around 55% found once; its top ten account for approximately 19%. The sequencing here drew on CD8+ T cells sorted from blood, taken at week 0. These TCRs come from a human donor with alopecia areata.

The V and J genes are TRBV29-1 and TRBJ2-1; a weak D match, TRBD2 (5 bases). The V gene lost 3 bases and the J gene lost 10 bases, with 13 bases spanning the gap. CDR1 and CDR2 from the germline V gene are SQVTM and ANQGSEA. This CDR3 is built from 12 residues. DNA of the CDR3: TGCAGCGTTGAGGGAGAGGCATTAGAGCAGTTCTTC. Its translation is CSVEGEALEQFF.

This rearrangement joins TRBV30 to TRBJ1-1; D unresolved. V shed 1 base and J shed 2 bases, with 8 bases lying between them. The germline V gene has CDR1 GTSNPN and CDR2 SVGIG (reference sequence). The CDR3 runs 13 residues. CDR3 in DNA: TGTGCCTGGAGTGGACTCCGAAACACTGAAGCTTTCTTT. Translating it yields CAWSGLRNTEAFF.

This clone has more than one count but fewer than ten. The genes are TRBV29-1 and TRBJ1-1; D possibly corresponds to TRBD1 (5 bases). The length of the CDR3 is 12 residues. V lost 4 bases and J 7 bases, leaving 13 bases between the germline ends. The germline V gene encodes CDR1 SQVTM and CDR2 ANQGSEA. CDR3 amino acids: CSVGGWSDEAFF. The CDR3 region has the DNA TGCAGCGTTGGGGGGTGGTCGGATGAAGCTTTCTTT.

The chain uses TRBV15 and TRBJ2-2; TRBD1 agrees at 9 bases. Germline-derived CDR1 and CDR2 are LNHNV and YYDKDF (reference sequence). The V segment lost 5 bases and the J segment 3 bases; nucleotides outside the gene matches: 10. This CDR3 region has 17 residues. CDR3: CATSAPPGQGYTGELFF. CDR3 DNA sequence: TGTGCCACCAGCGCGCCCCCGGGACAGGGCTACACCGGGGAGCTGTTTTTT.

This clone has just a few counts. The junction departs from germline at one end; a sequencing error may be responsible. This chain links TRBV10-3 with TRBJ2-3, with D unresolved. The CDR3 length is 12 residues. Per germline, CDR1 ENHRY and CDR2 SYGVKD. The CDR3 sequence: CAIRESTDTQYF. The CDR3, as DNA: TGTGCCATCAGGGAGTCTACAGATACGCAGTATTTT.

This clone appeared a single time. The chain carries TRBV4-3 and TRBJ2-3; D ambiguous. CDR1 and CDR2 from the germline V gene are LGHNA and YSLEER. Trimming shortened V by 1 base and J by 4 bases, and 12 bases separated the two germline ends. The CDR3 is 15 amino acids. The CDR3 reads CASSQAGRQSDTQYF. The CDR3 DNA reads TGCGCCAGCAGCCAAGCCGGTCGACAATCAGATACGCAGTATTTT.

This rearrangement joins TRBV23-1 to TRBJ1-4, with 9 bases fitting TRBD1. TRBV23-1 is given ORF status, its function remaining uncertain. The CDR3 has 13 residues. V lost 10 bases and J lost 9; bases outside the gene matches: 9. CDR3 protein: CAIRTGDGKKLFF. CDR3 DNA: TGCGCCATCCGGACAGGGGACGGGAAAAAACTGTTTTTT.

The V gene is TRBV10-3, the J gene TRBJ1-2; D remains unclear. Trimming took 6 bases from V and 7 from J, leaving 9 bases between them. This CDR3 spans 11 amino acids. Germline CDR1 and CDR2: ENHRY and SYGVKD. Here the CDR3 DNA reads TGTGCCATCAGGGTTGACGGTGGCTACACCTTC. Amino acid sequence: CAIRVDGGYTF.

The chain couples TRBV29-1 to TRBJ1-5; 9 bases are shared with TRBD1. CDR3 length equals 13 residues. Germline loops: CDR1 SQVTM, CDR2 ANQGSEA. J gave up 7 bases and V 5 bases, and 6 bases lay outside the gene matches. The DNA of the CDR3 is TGCAGCGTTTTGGGACAGGGTGACCAGCCCCAGCATTTT. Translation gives CSVLGQGDQPQHF.

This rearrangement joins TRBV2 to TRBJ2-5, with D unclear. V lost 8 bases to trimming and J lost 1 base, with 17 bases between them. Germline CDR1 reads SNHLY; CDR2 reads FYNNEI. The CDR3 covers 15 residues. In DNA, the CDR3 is TGTGCCAGCGACCGACGGAACAGCCCCCAAGAGACCCAGTACTTC. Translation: CASDRRNSPQETQYF.

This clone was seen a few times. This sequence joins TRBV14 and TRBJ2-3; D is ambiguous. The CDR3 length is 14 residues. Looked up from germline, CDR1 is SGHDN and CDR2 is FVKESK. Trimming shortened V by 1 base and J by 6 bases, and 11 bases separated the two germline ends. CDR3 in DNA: TGTGCCAGCAGCCAAGTGGCAACCGGGGATACGCAGTATTTT. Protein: CASSQVATGDTQYF. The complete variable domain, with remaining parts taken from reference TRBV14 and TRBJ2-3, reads EAGVTQFPSHSVIEKGQTVTLRCDPISGHDNLYWYRRVMGKEIKFLLHFVKESKQDESGMPNNRFLAERTGGTYSTLKVQPAELEDSGVYFCASSQVATGDTQYFGPGTRLTVL.

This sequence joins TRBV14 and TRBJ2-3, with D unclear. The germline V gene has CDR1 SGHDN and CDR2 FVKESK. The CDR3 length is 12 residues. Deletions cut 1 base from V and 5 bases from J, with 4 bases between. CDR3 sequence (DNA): TGTGCCAGCAGCCAAGCGGTAGATACGCAGTATTTT. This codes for CASSQAVDTQYF.

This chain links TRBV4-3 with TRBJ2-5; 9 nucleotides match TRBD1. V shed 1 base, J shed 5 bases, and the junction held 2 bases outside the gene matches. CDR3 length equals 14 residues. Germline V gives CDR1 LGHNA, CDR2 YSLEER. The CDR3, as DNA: TGCGCCAGCAGCCAAGCCGGGACAGGGGAGACCCAGTACTTC. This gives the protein CASSQAGTGETQYF.

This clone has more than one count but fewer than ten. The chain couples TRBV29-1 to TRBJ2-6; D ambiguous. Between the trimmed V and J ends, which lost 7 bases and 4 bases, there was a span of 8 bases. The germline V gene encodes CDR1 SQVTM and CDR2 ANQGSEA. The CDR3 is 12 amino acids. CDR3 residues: CSAWTGANVLTF. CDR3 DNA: TGCAGCGCTTGGACCGGGGCCAACGTCCTGACTTTC.